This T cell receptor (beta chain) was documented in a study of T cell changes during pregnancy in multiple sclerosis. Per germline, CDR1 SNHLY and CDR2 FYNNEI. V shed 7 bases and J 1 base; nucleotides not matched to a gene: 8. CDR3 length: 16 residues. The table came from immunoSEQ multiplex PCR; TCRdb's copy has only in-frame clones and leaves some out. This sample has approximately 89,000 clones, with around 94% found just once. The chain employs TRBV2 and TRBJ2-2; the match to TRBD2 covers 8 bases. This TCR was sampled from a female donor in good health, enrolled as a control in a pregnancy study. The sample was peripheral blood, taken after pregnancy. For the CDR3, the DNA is TGTGCCAGCACGCGGGAGGCGGGCGGGAACACCGGGGAGCTGTTTTTT. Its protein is CASTREAGGNTGELFF.